The rows below give T cell receptor beta chains drawn from one sample of a study of T cell changes during pregnancy in multiple sclerosis. Some clones are missing from TCRdb's copy, which holds only in-frame ones; the method was immunoSEQ multiplex PCR. The sample holds tens of thousands of clones; just over 90% are singletons and the top ten take about 0.37%. The sample here was CD4+ T cells from peripheral blood mononuclear cells, taken before pregnancy. These receptors all stem from a female donor with multiple sclerosis, enrolled in a pregnancy study. Each CDR3 is given with its conserved first and last residue. The D gene is left open where the match is weak.

>TRBD1|TRBJ2-2|TRBV7-3
CASSFVGTGGSGELFF
>TRBD1|TRBJ1-1|TRBV2
CASLAAGGYTEAFF
>-|TRBJ2-1|TRBV7-6
CASSPAGRVGQFF
>-|TRBJ2-2|TRBV7-6
CASSLVVPAGTGELFF
>TRBD2|TRBJ2-1|TRBV2
CASRVTSGSPREQFF
>-|TRBJ2-1|TRBV28
CASSLGGSASNEQFF
>TRBD1|TRBJ2-6|TRBV5-4
CASSLVTGTGANVLTF
>TRBD1|TRBJ2-7|TRBV27
CASSFSGTGTYEQYF
>TRBD1|TRBJ1-2|TRBV9
CASSVEATGSNGYTF
>TRBD1|TRBJ1-4|TRBV5-4
CASSDSTGTGEKLFF